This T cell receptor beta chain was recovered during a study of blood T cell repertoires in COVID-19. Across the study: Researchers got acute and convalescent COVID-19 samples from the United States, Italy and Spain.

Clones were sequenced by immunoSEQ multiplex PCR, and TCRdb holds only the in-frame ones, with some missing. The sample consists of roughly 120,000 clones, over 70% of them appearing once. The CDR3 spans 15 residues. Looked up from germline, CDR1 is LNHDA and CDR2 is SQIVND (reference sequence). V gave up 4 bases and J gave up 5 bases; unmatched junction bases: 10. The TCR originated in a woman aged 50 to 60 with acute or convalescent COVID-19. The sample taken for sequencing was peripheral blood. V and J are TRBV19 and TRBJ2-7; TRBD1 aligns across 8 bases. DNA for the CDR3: TGTGCCAGTAGTACCCTGACAGGGGCTCTCCACGAGCAGTACTTC. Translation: CASSTLTGALHEQYF.